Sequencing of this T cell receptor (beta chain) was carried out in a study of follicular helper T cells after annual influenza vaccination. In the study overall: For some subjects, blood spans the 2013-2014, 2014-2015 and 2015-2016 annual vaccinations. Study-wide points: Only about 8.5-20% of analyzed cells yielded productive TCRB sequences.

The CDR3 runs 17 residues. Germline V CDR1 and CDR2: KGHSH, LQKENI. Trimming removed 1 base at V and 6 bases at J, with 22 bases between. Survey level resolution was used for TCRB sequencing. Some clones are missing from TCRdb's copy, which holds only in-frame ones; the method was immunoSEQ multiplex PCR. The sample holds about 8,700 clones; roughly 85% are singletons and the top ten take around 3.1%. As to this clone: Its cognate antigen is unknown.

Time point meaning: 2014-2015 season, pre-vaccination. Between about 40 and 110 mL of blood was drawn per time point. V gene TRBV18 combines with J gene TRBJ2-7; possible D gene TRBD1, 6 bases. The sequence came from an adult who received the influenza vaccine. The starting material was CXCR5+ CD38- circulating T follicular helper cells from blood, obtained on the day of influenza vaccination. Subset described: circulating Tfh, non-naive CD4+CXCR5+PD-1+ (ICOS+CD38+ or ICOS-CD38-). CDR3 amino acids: CASSPRDLGAKSSEQYF. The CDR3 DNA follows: TGTGCCAGCTCACCACGGGATCTGGGGGCGAAGAGTAGCGAGCAGTACTTC.